The rows below give T cell receptor beta chains drawn from one sample of a study of cytomegalovirus exposure and HLA in healthy donors. The method was immunoSEQ multiplex PCR; TCRdb's version includes in-frame clones alone and lacks a portion of them. The sample includes about 74,000 clones, approximately 70% of them seen just once. Sequencing was performed on PBMCs. These receptors came from a woman in her 40s in good health and CMV-seropositive. CDR3s include the opening cysteine and the closing phenylalanine or tryptophan. The order of the fields is clone size, V gene, D gene, J gene, CDR3 protein, CDR3 DNA. The D gene is left open where the match is weak. The listing skips clone size in some rows; elsewhere it reads once, few, many or a size class.

>-|TRBV6-5|TRBD1|TRBJ2-7
CASSATGQMNYEQYF
TGTGCCAGCAGCGCAACGGGACAGATGAACTACGAGCAGTACTTC
>-|TRBV10-3|TRBD1|TRBJ2-7
CAIRAGQGSHEQYF
TGTGCCATCAGAGCCGGACAGGGAAGCCACGAGCAGTACTTC
>-|TRBV5-1|-|TRBJ1-4
CASSLETGINEKLFF
TGCGCCAGCAGCTTGGAAACAGGGATTAATGAAAAACTGTTTTTT
>once|TRBV6-5|TRBD2|TRBJ2-7
CASSPRPSGGYEQYF
TGTGCCAGCAGTCCTCGGCCTAGCGGGGGATACGAGCAGTACTTC
>-|TRBV5-1|-|TRBJ2-5
CASSESGAGRRETQYF
TGCGCCAGCAGTGAGAGTGGGGCAGGCCGAAGGGAGACCCAGTACTTC
>-|TRBV5-1|-|TRBJ2-1
CASTRGSGGNEQFF
TGCGCCAGCACGAGGGGGTCAGGGGGGAATGAGCAGTTCTTC
>-|TRBV5-1|TRBD1|TRBJ1-6
CASSSGTDGSPLHF
TGCGCCAGCAGCTCCGGGACAGACGGTTCACCCCTCCACTTT
>-|TRBV7-2|TRBD2|TRBJ2-7
CASSPPSGGRRSEQYF
TGTGCCAGCAGCCCCCCAAGCGGCGGGAGGAGAAGCGAGCAGTACTTC
>-|TRBV19|TRBD1|TRBJ1-1
CAGSWDRDTEAFF
TGTGCCGGTAGTTGGGACAGGGACACTGAAGCTTTCTTT
>-|TRBV5-6|-|TRBJ1-2
CASSLGQGWYGYTF
TGTGCCAGCAGCTTGGGGCAGGGCTGGTATGGCTACACCTTC
>once|TRBV5-1|-|TRBJ2-2
CASSPPLAGELFF
TGCGCCAGCAGCCCCCCCCTAGCCGGGGAGCTGTTTTTT
>-|TRBV5-1|-|TRBJ1-4
CASSLSPGSEKLFF
TGCGCCAGCAGCTTATCCCCAGGAAGCGAAAAACTGTTTTTT
>-|TRBV2|-|TRBJ1-3
CASSTQGASGNTIYF
TGTGCCAGCAGTACACAGGGTGCCTCTGGAAACACCATATATTTT
>few|TRBV7-8|TRBD2|TRBJ2-2
CASSKRDSTNGELFF
TGTGCCAGCAGTAAGCGGGACTCTACGAATGGGGAGCTGTTTTTT
>-|TRBV19|TRBD1|TRBJ2-3
CASSSTGVSTDTQYF
TGTGCCAGTAGTTCCACAGGGGTGAGCACAGATACGCAGTATTTT
>-|TRBV25-1|-|TRBJ2-2
CASSGIAGTSALGELFF
TGTGCCAGCAGTGGAATTGCCGGGACAAGTGCTCTCGGGGAGCTGTTTTTT
>few|TRBV5-1|-|TRBJ1-4
CASSLVQAATNEKLFF
TGCGCCAGCAGCTTGGTACAGGCCGCAACTAATGAAAAACTGTTTTTT
>-|TRBV30|-|TRBJ2-7
CAWSGMPYEQYF
TGTGCCTGGAGTGGCATGCCGTACGAGCAGTACTTC
>-|TRBV29-1|-|TRBJ1-3
CSVEVVAGNTIYF
TGCAGCGTTGAGGTAGTAGCTGGAAACACCATATATTTT
>-|TRBV5-1|TRBD2|TRBJ2-1
CASGLAGIPNEQFF
TGCGCCAGCGGTCTAGCGGGCATACCCAATGAGCAGTTCTTC
>-|TRBV27|TRBD2|TRBJ2-7
CASSLKAGGPWNEQYF
TGTGCCAGCAGTTTGAAAGCGGGAGGGCCTTGGAACGAGCAGTACTTC
>few|TRBV6-1|-|TRBJ1-2
CASSRTGNYGYTF
TGTGCCAGCAGTCGAACAGGAAACTATGGCTACACCTTC
>-|TRBV25-1|TRBD1|TRBJ2-5
CASTPKGQGAGETQYF
TGTGCCAGCACCCCGAAGGGACAGGGGGCGGGGGAGACCCAGTACTTC
>few|TRBV4-3|-|TRBJ2-7
CASSQESDFYEQYF
TGCGCCAGCAGCCAAGAATCGGACTTCTACGAGCAGTACTTC
>-|TRBV7-8|TRBD1|TRBJ1-1
CASSSNGQGVTEAFF
TGTGCCAGCAGCTCTAATGGACAGGGGGTCACTGAAGCTTTCTTT
>-|TRBV5-4|TRBD1|TRBJ1-2
CASSFPDRGSGYTF
TGTGCCAGCAGCTTCCCGGACAGGGGTTCTGGCTACACCTTC
>once|TRBV28|-|TRBJ1-2
CASSLVGVYGYTF
TGTGCCAGCAGTTTGGTGGGAGTCTATGGCTACACCTTC
>-|TRBV19|-|TRBJ1-2
CASSLGAAQPEDWTF
TGTGCCAGTAGTCTAGGGGCCGCTCAGCCTGAAGATTGGACCTTC
>-|TRBV28|TRBD1|TRBJ1-6
CASGTGVSPLHF
TGTGCCAGCGGGACAGGGGTCTCACCCCTCCACTTT
>few|TRBV7-7|-|TRBJ1-1
CASSLAAETNYTEAFF
TGTGCCAGCAGCTTAGCGGCAGAAACTAACTACACTGAAGCTTTCTTT
>few|TRBV7-9|TRBD1|TRBJ2-7
CASSFPDRGEQYF
TGTGCCAGCAGCTTTCCCGACAGGGGCGAGCAGTACTTC
>few|TRBV5-1|-|TRBJ1-1
CASSLSTIASTEAFF
TGCGCCAGCAGCTTGTCAACGATTGCGAGCACTGAAGCTTTCTTT
>-|TRBV6-1|-|TRBJ2-3
CASSEAPGLNTQYF
TGTGCCAGCAGTGAAGCGCCGGGACTTAATACGCAGTATTTT
>-|TRBV6-1|-|TRBJ2-7
CASSEWSAGSNEQYF
TGTGCCAGCAGTGAATGGTCAGCAGGGTCGAATGAGCAGTACTTC
>-|TRBV28|TRBD1|TRBJ2-7
CASSSGTGPEQYF
TGTGCCAGCAGTTCAGGGACAGGTCCCGAGCAGTACTTC
>-|TRBV27|-|TRBJ1-1
CASSLTGSPRRAFF
TGTGCCAGCAGTTTGACAGGTTCCCCGCGTCGGGCTTTCTTT
>-|TRBV11-2|TRBD1|TRBJ2-5
CASSRGQGSGETQYF
TGTGCCAGCAGCCGCGGACAGGGAAGTGGGGAGACCCAGTACTTC
>-|TRBV7-9|-|TRBJ2-1
CASSLVSGGNEQFF
TGTGCCAGCAGCTTAGTATCGGGCGGGAATGAGCAGTTCTTC
>-|TRBV10-1|-|TRBJ2-2
CASSDLVSGELFF
TGCGCCAGCAGTGACTTAGTCTCCGGGGAGCTGTTTTTT
>-|TRBV9|TRBD1|TRBJ1-1
CASSATGSNTEAFF
TGTGCCAGCAGCGCGACAGGGTCGAACACTGAAGCTTTCTTT
>-|TRBV9|-|TRBJ2-2
CASSVTPGPANTGELFF
TGTGCCAGCAGCGTAACACCAGGGCCCGCGAACACCGGGGAGCTGTTTTTT
>-|TRBV6-6|TRBD2|TRBJ2-7
CASRFGGDSYEQYF
TGTGCCAGCAGGTTTGGGGGGGACTCCTACGAGCAGTACTTC
>few|TRBV5-1|TRBD2|TRBJ2-7
CASSLTLTSGYEQYF
TGCGCCAGCAGCTTAACTCTGACTAGCGGCTACGAGCAGTACTTC
>-|TRBV18|TRBD1|TRBJ1-2
CASSPADRAPDGYTF
TGTGCCAGCTCACCCGCGGACAGGGCCCCTGATGGCTACACCTTC